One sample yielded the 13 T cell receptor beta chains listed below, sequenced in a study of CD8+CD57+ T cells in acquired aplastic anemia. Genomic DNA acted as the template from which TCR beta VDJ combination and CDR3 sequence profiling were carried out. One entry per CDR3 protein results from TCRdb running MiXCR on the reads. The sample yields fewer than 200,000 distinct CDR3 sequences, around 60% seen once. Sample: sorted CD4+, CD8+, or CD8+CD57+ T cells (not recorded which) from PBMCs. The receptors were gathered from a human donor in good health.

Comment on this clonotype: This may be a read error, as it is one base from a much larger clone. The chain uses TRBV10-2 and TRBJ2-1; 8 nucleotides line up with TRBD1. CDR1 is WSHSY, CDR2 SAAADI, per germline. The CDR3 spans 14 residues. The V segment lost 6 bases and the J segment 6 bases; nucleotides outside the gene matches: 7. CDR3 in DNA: TGCGCCAGCAGCGGACAGGGCACCTGCAATGAGCAGTTCTTC. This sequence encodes CASSGQGTCNEQFF.

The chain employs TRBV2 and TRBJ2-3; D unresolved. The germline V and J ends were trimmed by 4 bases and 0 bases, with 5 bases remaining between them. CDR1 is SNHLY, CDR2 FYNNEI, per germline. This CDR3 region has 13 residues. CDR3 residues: CASSVRSTDTQYF. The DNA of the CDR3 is TGTGCCAGCAGTGTACGGAGCACAGATACGCAGTATTTT.

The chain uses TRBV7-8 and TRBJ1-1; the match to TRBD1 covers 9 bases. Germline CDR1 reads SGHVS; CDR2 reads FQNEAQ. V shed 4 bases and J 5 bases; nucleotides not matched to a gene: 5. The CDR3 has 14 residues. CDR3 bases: TGTGCCAGCAGCTCCCCGACAGGGGGGACTGAAGCTTTCTTT. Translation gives CASSSPTGGTEAFF. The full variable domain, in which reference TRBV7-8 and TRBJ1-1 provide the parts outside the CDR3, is GAGVSQSPRYKVAKRGQDVALRCDPISGHVSLFWYQQALGQGPEFLTYFQNEAQLDKSGLPSDRFFAERPEGSVSTLKIQRTQQEDSAVYLCASSSPTGGTEAFFGQGTRLTVV.

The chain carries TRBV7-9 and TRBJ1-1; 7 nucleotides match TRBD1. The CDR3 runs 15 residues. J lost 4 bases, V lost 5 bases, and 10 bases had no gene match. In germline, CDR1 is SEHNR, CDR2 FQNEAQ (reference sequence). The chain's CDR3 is CASSPPTGLVTEAFF. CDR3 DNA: TGTGCCAGCAGCCCCCCGACAGGGCTAGTCACTGAAGCTTTCTTT.

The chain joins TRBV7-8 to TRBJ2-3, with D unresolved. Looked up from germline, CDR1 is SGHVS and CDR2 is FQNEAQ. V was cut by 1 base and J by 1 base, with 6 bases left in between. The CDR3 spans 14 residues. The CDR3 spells CASSLDTGTDTQYF. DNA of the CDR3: TGTGCCAGCAGCTTAGATACCGGCACAGATACGCAGTATTTT.

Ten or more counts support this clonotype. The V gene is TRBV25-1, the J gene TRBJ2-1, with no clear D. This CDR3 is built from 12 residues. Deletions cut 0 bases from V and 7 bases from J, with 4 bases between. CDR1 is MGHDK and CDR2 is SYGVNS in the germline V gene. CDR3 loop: CASSEYGNEQFF. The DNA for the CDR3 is TGTGCCAGCAGTGAATACGGGAATGAGCAGTTCTTC.

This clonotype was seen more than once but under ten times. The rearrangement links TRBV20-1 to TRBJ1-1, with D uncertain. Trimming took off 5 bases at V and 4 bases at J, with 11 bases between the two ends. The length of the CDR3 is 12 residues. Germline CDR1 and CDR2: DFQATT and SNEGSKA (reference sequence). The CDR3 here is CSAQGLSTEAFF. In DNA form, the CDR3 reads TGCAGTGCTCAAGGGTTGAGCACTGAAGCTTTCTTT.

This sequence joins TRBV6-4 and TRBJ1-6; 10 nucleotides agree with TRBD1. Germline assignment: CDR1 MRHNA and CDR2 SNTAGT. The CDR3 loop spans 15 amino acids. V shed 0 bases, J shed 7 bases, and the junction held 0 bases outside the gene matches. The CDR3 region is CASSDSTGGNSPLHF. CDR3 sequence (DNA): TGTGCCAGCAGTGACTCGACAGGGGGCAATTCACCCCTCCACTTT.

This CDR3 is CASSMSGGYEQFF. DNA for the CDR3: TGTGCCAGTAGTATGTCAGGGGGGTACGAGCAGTTCTTC. The chain uses TRBV19 and TRBJ2-1; tentative D call: TRBD1 (7 bases). V lost 3 bases to trimming and J lost 10 bases, with 13 bases between them. The CDR3 runs 13 residues. In germline, CDR1 is LNHDA, CDR2 SQIVND (reference sequence).

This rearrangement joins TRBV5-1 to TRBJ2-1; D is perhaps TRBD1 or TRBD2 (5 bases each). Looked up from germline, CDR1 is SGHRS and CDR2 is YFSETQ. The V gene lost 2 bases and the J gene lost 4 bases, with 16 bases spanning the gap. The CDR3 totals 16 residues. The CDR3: CASSFYQSEGYNEQFF. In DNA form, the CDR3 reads TGCGCCAGCAGCTTTTATCAGAGCGAGGGGTACAATGAGCAGTTCTTC.

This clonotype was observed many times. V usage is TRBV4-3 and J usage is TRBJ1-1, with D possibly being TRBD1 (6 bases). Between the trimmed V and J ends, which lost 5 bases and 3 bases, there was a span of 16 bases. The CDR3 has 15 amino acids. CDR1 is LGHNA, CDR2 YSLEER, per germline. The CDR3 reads CASSNPGDTDTEAFF. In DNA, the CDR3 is TGCGCCAGCAGCAATCCAGGGGACACGGACACTGAAGCTTTCTTT.

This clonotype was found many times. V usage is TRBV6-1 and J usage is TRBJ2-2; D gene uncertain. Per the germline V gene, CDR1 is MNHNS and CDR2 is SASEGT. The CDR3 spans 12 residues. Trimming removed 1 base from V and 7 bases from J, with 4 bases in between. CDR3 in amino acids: CASSEGVGELFF. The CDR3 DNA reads TGTGCCAGCAGTGAAGGGGTCGGGGAGCTGTTTTTT.

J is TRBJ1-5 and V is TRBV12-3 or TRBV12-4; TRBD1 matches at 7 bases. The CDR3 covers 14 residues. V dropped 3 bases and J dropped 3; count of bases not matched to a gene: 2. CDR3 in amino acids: CASSLGQINQPQHF. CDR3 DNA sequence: TGTGCCAGCAGTTTGGGACAGATCAATCAGCCCCAGCATTTT.